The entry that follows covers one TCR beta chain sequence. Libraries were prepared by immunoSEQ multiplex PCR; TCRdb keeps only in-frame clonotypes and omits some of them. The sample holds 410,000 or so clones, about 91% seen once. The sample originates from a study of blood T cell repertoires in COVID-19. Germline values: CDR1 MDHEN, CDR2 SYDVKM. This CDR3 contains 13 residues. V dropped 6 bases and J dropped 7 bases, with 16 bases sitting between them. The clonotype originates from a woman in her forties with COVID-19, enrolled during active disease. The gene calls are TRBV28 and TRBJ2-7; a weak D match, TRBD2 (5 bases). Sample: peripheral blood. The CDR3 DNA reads TGTGCCAGCAGCCCTAGCTGGGCCCGGGAGCAGTACTTC. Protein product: CASSPSWAREQYF.